Listed below are T cell receptor beta chains from one sample, sequenced in a study of cytomegalovirus exposure and HLA in healthy donors. The method was immunoSEQ multiplex PCR; TCRdb's version includes in-frame clones alone and lacks a portion of them. Of 150,000 or so clones listed, 74% are singletons. Sequencing was carried out using PBMCs. These receptors were taken from a man aged 25-45 years in good health and CMV-seronegative. CDR3s include the opening cysteine and the closing phenylalanine or tryptophan. The D gene is left open where the match is weak. A row's size may be missing; if present it is once, few, many or a size class.

v_gene	d_gene	j_gene	abundance	CDR3aa	CDR3nt
TRBV10-3	TRBD1	TRBJ1-4	-	CAISESRDRRLFF	TGTGCCATCAGTGAATCCCGGGACAGACGACTGTTTTTT
TRBV5-1	-	TRBJ2-7	-	CASSLSGSSYEQYF	TGCGCCAGCAGCTTGTCGGGTAGCTCCTACGAGCAGTACTTC
TRBV23-1	-	TRBJ1-1	once	CASSQSFRENTEAFF	TGCGCCAGCAGTCAATCGTTTCGGGAGAACACTGAAGCTTTCTTT
TRBV5-1	TRBD1	TRBJ2-2	few	CASSPGQAANTGELFF	TGCGCCAGCAGCCCAGGACAGGCGGCGAACACCGGGGAGCTGTTTTTT
TRBV6-1	-	TRBJ2-7	-	CASVGEPGAYEQYF	TGTGCCAGCGTCGGGGAGCCTGGGGCCTACGAGCAGTACTTC
TRBV18	-	TRBJ2-2	-	CASSPGRSGTGELFF	TGTGCCAGCTCACCAGGACGCTCGGGAACCGGGGAGCTGTTTTTT
TRBV5-6	-	TRBJ2-5	-	CASSLETVGETQYF	TGTGCCAGCAGCTTGGAGACAGTAGGCGAGACCCAGTACTTC
TRBV19	-	TRBJ2-5	-	CASRAGVVGETQYF	TGTGCCAGTCGGGCAGGGGTCGTTGGAGAGACCCAGTACTTC
TRBV29-1	TRBD1	TRBJ1-1	-	CSVVRGPTEAFF	TGCAGCGTTGTGAGGGGGCCCACTGAAGCTTTCTTT
TRBV10-3	TRBD1	TRBJ1-2	-	CAISEGRGMWGYTF	TGTGCCATCAGTGAGGGCAGGGGGATGTGGGGCTACACCTTC
TRBV9	-	TRBJ2-1	-	CASSVVENPNEQFF	TGTGCCAGCAGCGTAGTGGAGAACCCCAATGAGCAGTTCTTC
TRBV7-2	TRBD2	TRBJ2-5	-	CASSLVPSGGFGEQYF	TGTGCCAGCAGCTTAGTGCCGAGCGGGGGCTTTGGTGAGCAGTACTTC
TRBV6-1	TRBD1	TRBJ1-5	-	CASSAAGQGNQPQHF	TGTGCCAGCAGCGCCGCAGGACAGGGCAATCAGCCCCAGCATTTT
TRBV4-3	-	TRBJ1-1	few	CASSQYWGHEAFF	TGCGCCAGCAGCCAATACTGGGGGCATGAAGCTTTCTTT
TRBV7-6	-	TRBJ1-5	-	CASSLGDIANQPQHF	TGTGCCAGCAGCTTAGGTGACATCGCAAATCAGCCCCAGCATTTT
TRBV5-4	TRBD1	TRBJ2-5	-	CASSGGDRAGETQYF	TGTGCCAGCAGCGGAGGGGACAGGGCGGGGGAGACCCAGTACTTC
TRBV7-2	TRBD1	TRBJ1-2	-	CASSYNPRDSFYGYTF	TGTGCCAGCAGCTATAACCCCAGGGACAGCTTCTATGGCTACACCTTC
TRBV7-2	TRBD1	TRBJ1-1	-	CASSGDTTGPLKAFF	TGTGCCAGCAGCGGTGACACGACAGGGCCTCTCAAAGCTTTCTTT
TRBV13	-	TRBJ1-5	-	CASSQRTGNGNQPQHF	TGTGCCAGCAGCCAAAGAACAGGGAATGGGAATCAGCCCCAGCATTTT
TRBV2	-	TRBJ1-1	-	CASSVDQGNTEAFF	TGTGCCAGCAGTGTCGATCAGGGGAACACTGAAGCTTTCTTT
TRBV23-1	-	TRBJ1-1	-	CASTPKKDTNTEAFF	TGCGCCAGCACACCCAAAAAGGACACCAACACTGAAGCTTTCTTT
TRBV27	-	TRBJ2-3	-	CASSPRGTDTQYF	TGTGCCAGCAGTCCCCGGGGCACAGATACGCAGTATTTT
TRBV12-5	-	TRBJ2-5	-	CASGLVLGAANKQETQYF	TGTGCTAGTGGTTTGGTACTGGGAGCGGCAAATAAACAAGAGACCCAGTACTTC
TRBV7-8	TRBD2	TRBJ2-2	-	CASSLVGAETSGSGELFF	TGTGCCAGCAGCTTAGTCGGGGCTGAGACTAGCGGGAGCGGGGAGCTGTTTTTT
TRBV6-1	TRBD1	TRBJ2-6	-	CASSETGGWGANVLTF	TGTGCCAGCAGTGAAACAGGGGGGTGGGGGGCCAACGTCCTGACTTTC
TRBV19	TRBD1	TRBJ1-5	once	CASSIDRANQPQHF	TGTGCCAGTAGTATTGACAGGGCCAATCAGCCCCAGCATTTT
TRBV4-3	-	TRBJ1-6	once	CASSQERTDNSPLNF	TGCGCCAGCAGCCAAGAACGGACGGACAATTCACCCCTCAACTTT
TRBV2	-	TRBJ1-4	-	CASGRLTNEKLFF	TGTGCCAGCGGCAGGTTGACTAATGAAAAACTGTTTTTT
TRBV6-1	-	TRBJ1-1	-	CAGRGGQMNTEAFF	TGTGCCGGTAGAGGGGGACAAATGAACACTGAAGCTTTCTTT
TRBV30	-	TRBJ2-3	-	CAFSKRITDAQYF	TGTGCCTTCTCTAAAAGAATCACAGATGCGCAGTATTTT
TRBV6-1	-	TRBJ2-2	-	CASREYTGELFF	TGTGCCAGCAGGGAGTACACCGGGGAGCTGTTTTTT
TRBV7-9	-	TRBJ1-1	-	CASSKHASGGEAFF	TGTGCCAGCAGCAAACATGCTTCAGGTGGTGAAGCTTTCTTT
TRBV7-2	-	TRBJ1-2	-	CASSLEGRYYGYTF	TGTGCCAGCAGCTTAGAAGGCAGGTACTATGGCTACACCTTC
TRBV7-9	-	TRBJ1-3	few	CASSLALRPSSGNTIYF	TGTGCCAGCAGCTTAGCGCTCAGGCCTTCCTCTGGAAACACCATATATTTT
TRBV28	-	TRBJ1-1	-	CASRSSVETEAFF	TGTGCCAGCAGATCGTCCGTTGAGACTGAAGCTTTCTTT
TRBV27	TRBD1	TRBJ2-2	-	CASQIQGAGHGELFF	TGTGCCAGCCAAATACAGGGGGCAGGGCACGGGGAGCTGTTTTTT
TRBV4-3	-	TRBJ1-1	few	CASSQGGAPATEAFF	TGCGCCAGCAGCCAAGGCGGGGCCCCCGCCACTGAAGCTTTCTTT